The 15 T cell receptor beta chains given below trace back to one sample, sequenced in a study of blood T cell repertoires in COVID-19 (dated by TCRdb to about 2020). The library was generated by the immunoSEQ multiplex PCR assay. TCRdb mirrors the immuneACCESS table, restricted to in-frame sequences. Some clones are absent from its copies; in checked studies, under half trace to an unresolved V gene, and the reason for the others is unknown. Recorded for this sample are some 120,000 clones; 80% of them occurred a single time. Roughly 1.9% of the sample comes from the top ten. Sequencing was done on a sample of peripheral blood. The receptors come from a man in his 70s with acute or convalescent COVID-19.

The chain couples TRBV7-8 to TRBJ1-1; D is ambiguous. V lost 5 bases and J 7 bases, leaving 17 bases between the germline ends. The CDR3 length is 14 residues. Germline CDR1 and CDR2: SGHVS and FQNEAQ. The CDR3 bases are TGTGCCAGCAGCCTTCCGGGTCCAAGGTTTGAAGCTTTCTTT. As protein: CASSLPGPRFEAFF. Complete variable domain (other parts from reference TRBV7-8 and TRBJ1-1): GAGVSQSPRYKVAKRGQDVALRCDPISGHVSLFWYQQALGQGPEFLTYFQNEAQLDKSGLPSDRFFAERPEGSVSTLKIQRTQQEDSAVYLCASSLPGPRFEAFFGQGTRLTVV.

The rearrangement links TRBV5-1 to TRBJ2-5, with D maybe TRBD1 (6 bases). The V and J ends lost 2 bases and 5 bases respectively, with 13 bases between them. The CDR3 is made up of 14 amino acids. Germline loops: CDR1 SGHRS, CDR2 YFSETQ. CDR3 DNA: TGCGCCAGCAGCTTACAGGGAAGGCGGGAGACCCAGTACTTC. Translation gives CASSLQGRRETQYF. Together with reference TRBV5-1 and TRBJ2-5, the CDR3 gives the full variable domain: KAGVTQTPRYLIKTRGQQVTLSCSPISGHRSVSWYQQTPGQGLQFLFEYFSETQRNKGNFPGRFSGRQFSNSRSEMNVSTLELGDSALYLCASSLQGRRETQYFGPGTRLLVL.

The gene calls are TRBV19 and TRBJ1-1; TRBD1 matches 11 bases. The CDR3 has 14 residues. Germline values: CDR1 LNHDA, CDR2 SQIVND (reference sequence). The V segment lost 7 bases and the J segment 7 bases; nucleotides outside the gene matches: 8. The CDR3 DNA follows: TGTGCCAGTACCCGGGACAGGGGGATTGGTGAAGCTTTCTTT. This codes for CASTRDRGIGEAFF.

In nucleotides, the CDR3 is TGTGCCAGCAGCTTGGTCGGCACAGGGACTGAAGCTTTCTTT. It specifies CASSLVGTGTEAFF. The chain joins TRBV5-6 to TRBJ1-1, with D perhaps matching TRBD1 (6 bases). This CDR3 contains 14 residues. Germline-derived CDR1 and CDR2 are SGHDT and YYEEEE. The V and J ends lost 0 bases and 5 bases respectively, with 11 bases between them.

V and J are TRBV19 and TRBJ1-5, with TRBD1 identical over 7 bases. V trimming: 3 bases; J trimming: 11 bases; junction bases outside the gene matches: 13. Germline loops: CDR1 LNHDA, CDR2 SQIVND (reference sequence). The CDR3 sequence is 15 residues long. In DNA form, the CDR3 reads TGTGCCAGTAGTATGCCTTCGAGGGGGCGGTTGGCCCAGCATTTT. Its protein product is CASSMPSRGRLAQHF.

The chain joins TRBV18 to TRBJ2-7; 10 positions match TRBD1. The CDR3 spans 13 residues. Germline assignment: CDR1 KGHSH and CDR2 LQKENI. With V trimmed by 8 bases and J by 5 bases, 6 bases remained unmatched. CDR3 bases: TGTGCCAGCGGACCCGGGACAGGGGACGAGCAGTACTTC. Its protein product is CASGPGTGDEQYF. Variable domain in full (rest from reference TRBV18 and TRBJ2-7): NAGVMQNPRHLVRRRGQEARLRCSPMKGHSHVYWYRQLPEEGLKFMVYLQKENIIDESGMPKERFSAEFPKEGPSILRIQQVVRGDSAAYFCASGPGTGDEQYFGPGTRLTVT.

CDR3 residues: CASSHTGGNQPQHF. The CDR3 bases are TGTGCCAGTAGTCATACAGGAGGCAATCAGCCCCAGCATTTT. The chain is built from TRBV19 and TRBJ1-5; weak D call: TRBD1 (5 bases). The CDR3 spans 14 residues. The germline gives CDR1 LNHDA, CDR2 SQIVND (reference sequence). The V end lost 5 bases, the J end lost 2 bases, and 10 bases lay between the germline ends.

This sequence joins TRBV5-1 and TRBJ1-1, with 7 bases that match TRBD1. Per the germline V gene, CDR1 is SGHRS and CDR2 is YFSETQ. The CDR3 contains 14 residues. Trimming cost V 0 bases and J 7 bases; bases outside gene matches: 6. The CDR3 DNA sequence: TGCGCCAGCAGCTTGGGCCTCAGGGGGGATGAAGCTTTCTTT. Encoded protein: CASSLGLRGDEAFF. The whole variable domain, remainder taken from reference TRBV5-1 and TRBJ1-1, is KAGVTQTPRYLIKTRGQQVTLSCSPISGHRSVSWYQQTPGQGLQFLFEYFSETQRNKGNFPGRFSGRQFSNSRSEMNVSTLELGDSALYLCASSLGLRGDEAFFGQGTRLTVV.

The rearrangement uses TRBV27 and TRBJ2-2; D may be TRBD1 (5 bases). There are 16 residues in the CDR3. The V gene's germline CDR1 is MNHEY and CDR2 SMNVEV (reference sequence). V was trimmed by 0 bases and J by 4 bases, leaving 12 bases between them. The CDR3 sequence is CASSLSPGILTGELFF. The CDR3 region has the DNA TGTGCCAGCAGTTTATCTCCAGGGATCCTCACCGGGGAGCTGTTTTTT.

CDR3 residues: CASSFPPSRRGGTGELFF. DNA of the CDR3: TGTGCCAGCAGTTTCCCCCCCTCCAGACGGGGGGGAACCGGGGAGCTGTTTTTT. The chain has TRBV28 and TRBJ2-2, with 8 bases identical to TRBD2. The CDR3 consists of 18 residues. The germline CDR1 and CDR2 sequences are MDHEN and SYDVKM. After removal of 3 bases from V and 5 bases from J, the junction contained 14 bases not matched to a gene. Drawing the rest from reference TRBV28 and TRBJ2-2, the complete variable domain is DVKVTQSSRYLVKRTGEKVFLECVQDMDHENMFWYRQDPGLGLRLIYFSYDVKMKEKGDIPEGYSVSREKKERFSLILESASTNQTSMYLCASSFPPSRRGGTGELFFGEGSRLTVL.

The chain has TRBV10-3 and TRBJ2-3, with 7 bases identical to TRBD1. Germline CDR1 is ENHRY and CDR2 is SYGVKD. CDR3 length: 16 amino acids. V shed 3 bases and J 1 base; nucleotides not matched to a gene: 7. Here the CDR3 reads CAISERAGGGTDTQYF. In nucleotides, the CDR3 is TGTGCCATCAGTGAAAGGGCAGGGGGTGGCACAGATACGCAGTATTTT.

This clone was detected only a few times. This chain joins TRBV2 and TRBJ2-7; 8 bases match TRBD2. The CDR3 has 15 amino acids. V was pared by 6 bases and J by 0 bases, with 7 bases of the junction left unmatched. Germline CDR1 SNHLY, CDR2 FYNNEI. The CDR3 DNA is TGTGCCAGCAGCAACGCGGGGGGCGGCTCCTACGAGCAGTACTTC. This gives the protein CASSNAGGGSYEQYF.

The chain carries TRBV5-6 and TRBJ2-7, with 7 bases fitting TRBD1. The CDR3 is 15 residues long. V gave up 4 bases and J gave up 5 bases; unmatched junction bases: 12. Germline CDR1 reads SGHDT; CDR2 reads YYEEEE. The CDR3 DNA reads TGTGCCAGCAGCATTAACAGGGGCTCTAACCACGAGCAGTACTTC. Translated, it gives CASSINRGSNHEQYF.

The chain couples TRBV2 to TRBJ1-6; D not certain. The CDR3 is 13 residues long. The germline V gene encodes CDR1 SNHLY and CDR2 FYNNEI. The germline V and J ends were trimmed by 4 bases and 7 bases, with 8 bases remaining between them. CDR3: CASSVTGNSPLHF. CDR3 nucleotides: TGTGCCAGCAGTGTCACGGGGAATTCACCCCTCCACTTT.

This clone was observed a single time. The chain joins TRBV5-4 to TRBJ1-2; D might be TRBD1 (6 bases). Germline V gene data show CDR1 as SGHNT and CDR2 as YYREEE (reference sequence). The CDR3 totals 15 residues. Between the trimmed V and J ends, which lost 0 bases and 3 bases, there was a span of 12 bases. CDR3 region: CASSLELTGHYGYTF. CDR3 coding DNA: TGTGCCAGCAGCTTGGAATTGACAGGTCACTATGGCTACACCTTC.